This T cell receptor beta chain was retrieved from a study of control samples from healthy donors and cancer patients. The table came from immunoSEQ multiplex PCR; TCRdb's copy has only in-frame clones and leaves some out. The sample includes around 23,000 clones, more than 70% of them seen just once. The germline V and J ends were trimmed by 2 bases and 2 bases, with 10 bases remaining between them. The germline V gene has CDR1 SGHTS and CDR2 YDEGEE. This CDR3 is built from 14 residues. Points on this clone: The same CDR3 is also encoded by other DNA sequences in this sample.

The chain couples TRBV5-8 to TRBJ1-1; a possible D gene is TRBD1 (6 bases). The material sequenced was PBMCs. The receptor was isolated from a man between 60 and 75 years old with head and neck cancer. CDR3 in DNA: TGTGCCAGCAGCTTCCGCGGGGGCAACACTGAAGCTTTCTTT. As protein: CASSFRGGNTEAFF.